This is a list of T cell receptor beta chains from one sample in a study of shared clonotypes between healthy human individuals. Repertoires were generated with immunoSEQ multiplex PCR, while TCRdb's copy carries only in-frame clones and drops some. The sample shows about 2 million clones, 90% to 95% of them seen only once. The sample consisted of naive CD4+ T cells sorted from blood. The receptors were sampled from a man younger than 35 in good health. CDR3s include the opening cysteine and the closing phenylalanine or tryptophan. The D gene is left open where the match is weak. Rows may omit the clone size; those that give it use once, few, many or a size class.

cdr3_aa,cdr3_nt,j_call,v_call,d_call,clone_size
CASSPGTDRSYEQYF,TGTGCCAGCTCACCAGGTACAGATCGTTCCTACGAGCAGTACTTC,TRBJ2-7,TRBV18,-,-
CAISLIGDTQYF,TGTGCCATCAGTCTGATAGGAGATACGCAGTATTTT,TRBJ2-3,TRBV10-3,-,once
CASSSPWVENSPLHF,TGTGCCAGCAGCTCCCCTTGGGTGGAAAATTCACCCCTCCACTTT,TRBJ1-6,TRBV7-2,-,-
CASSPRTDTTDTQYF,TGTGCCAGCAGTCCTAGGACAGATACCACAGATACGCAGTATTTT,TRBJ2-3,TRBV28,-,-
CASNNRLEDGNTIYF,TGTGCCAGCAACAACAGGCTAGAGGATGGAAACACCATATATTTT,TRBJ1-3,TRBV2,-,once
CASSLPRGFQETQYF,TGCGCCAGCAGCTTACCCAGGGGCTTCCAAGAGACCCAGTACTTC,TRBJ2-5,TRBV5-1,-,-
CASSFPRVFSYNEQFF,TGCGCCAGCAGCTTTCCACGGGTATTCTCCTACAATGAGCAGTTCTTC,TRBJ2-1,TRBV5-1,-,-
CASSPTGTERDEAFF,TGTGCCAGCAGTCCAACCGGGACCGAGAGAGACGAAGCTTTCTTT,TRBJ1-1,TRBV6-6,-,-
CAWRGRDRSYNEQFF,TGTGCCTGGAGAGGCCGGGACAGATCCTACAATGAGCAGTTCTTC,TRBJ2-1,TRBV30,TRBD1,-
CASSIYGAGTEAFF,TGTGCCAGCAGTATTTACGGGGCCGGCACTGAAGCTTTCTTT,TRBJ1-1,TRBV2,-,-
CASSLVRSYEQYF,TGTGCCAGCAGCTTAGTGCGATCGTACGAGCAGTACTTC,TRBJ2-7,TRBV11-2,-,-
CASSPDRISGNTIYF,TGCGCCAGCAGCCCGGACAGGATCTCTGGAAACACCATATATTTT,TRBJ1-3,TRBV5-1,TRBD1,-
CASSGRGGKAGNTIYF,TGTGCCAGCAGCGGCCGGGGGGGCAAAGCTGGAAACACCATATATTTT,TRBJ1-3,TRBV7-8,-,-
CAISEGLLGEKLFF,TGTGCCATCAGTGAGGGGCTACTCGGTGAAAAACTGTTTTTT,TRBJ1-4,TRBV10-3,-,many
CAIKGREDSPLHF,TGTGCCATCAAGGGACGAGAGGATTCACCCCTCCACTTT,TRBJ1-6,TRBV10-3,-,-
CASSRGASGGDTQYF,TGTGCCAGCAGCCGGGGGGCTAGCGGAGGTGATACGCAGTATTTT,TRBJ2-3,TRBV5-4,-,-
CASSQRPGGPNTGELFF,TGTGCCAGCAGTCAACGGCCGGGCGGGCCGAACACCGGGGAGCTGTTTTTT,TRBJ2-2,TRBV7-3,-,-
CATSREAGEQYF,TGTGCCACCAGCAGAGAGGCGGGCGAGCAGTACTTC,TRBJ2-7,TRBV15,-,-
CASSFGSRNSFQETQYF,TGTGCCAGCAGCTTTGGTTCGCGAAATTCCTTCCAAGAGACCCAGTACTTC,TRBJ2-5,TRBV5-8,-,-
CASKWIGKLFF,TGTGCCAGCAAATGGATCGGAAAACTGTTTTTT,TRBJ1-4,TRBV5-5,-,-
CASSFLAGANVLTF,TGCGCCAGCAGCTTCCTGGCTGGGGCCAACGTCCTGACTTTC,TRBJ2-6,TRBV5-1,-,-
CASSGSGSTDTQYF,TGCGCCAGCAGCGGGTCAGGGAGCACAGATACGCAGTATTTT,TRBJ2-3,TRBV5-1,-,-
CASREGLADHYEQYF,TGTGCCAGCAGGGAGGGACTAGCGGACCATTACGAGCAGTACTTC,TRBJ2-7,TRBV28,TRBD2,-
CASTRTGTGDGGAEAFF,TGCGCCAGCACCCGCACTGGTACAGGGGATGGGGGGGCTGAAGCTTTCTTT,TRBJ1-1,TRBV5-1,TRBD1,-
CASSPRQGATDTQYF,TGTGCCAGCTCACCACGACAGGGGGCGACAGATACGCAGTATTTT,TRBJ2-3,TRBV18,TRBD1,-
CAISGGIWYNEQFF,TGTGCCATCAGTGGTGGGATTTGGTACAATGAGCAGTTCTTC,TRBJ2-1,TRBV10-3,-,-
CAISDGGGETQYF,TGTGCCATCAGTGACGGGGGGGGAGAGACCCAGTACTTC,TRBJ2-5,TRBV10-3,TRBD2,-
CASSMIPGPHYSNQPQHF,TGTGCCAGTAGTATGATTCCCGGCCCTCATTATAGCAATCAGCCCCAGCATTTT,TRBJ1-5,TRBV19,-,once
CASSPLVGGEKLFF,TGTGCCAGCAGTCCATTGGTCGGGGGGGAAAAACTGTTTTTT,TRBJ1-4,TRBV2,-,-
CASSKGSRSGETYNSPLHF,TGTGCCAGCAGCAAAGGTTCTAGGTCAGGGGAAACCTATAATTCACCCCTCCACTTT,TRBJ1-6,TRBV21-1,-,-
CASSGSNTDTQYF,TGTGCCAGCAGTGGTTCGAACACAGATACGCAGTATTTT,TRBJ2-3,TRBV27,-,-
CASSSRTGGGGELFF,TGCGCCAGCAGCTCAAGGACAGGGGGCGGCGGGGAGCTGTTTTTT,TRBJ2-2,TRBV5-1,TRBD1,-
CASSADRVNTGELFF,TGTGCCAGCAGTGCCGACAGGGTCAACACCGGGGAGCTGTTTTTT,TRBJ2-2,TRBV6-5,TRBD1,-
CATSRIQGLGNQPQHF,TGTGCCACCAGCAGGATACAGGGGCTGGGCAATCAGCCCCAGCATTTT,TRBJ1-5,TRBV15,TRBD1,-
CASSLALAGSTDTQYF,TGTGCCAGCAGCCTGGCGCTAGCGGGTAGCACAGATACGCAGTATTTT,TRBJ2-3,TRBV11-3,TRBD2,-
CASSLWPVSVNTEAFF,TGCGCCAGCAGCTTGTGGCCCGTCTCCGTAAACACTGAAGCTTTCTTT,TRBJ1-1,TRBV5-1,-,-
CASSLGTGVNQPQHF,TGTGCCAGCAGCTTGGGGACAGGAGTCAATCAGCCCCAGCATTTT,TRBJ1-5,TRBV5-8,TRBD1,-
CSVFSLFSSYNEQFF,TGCAGCGTTTTCTCACTATTCAGCTCCTACAATGAGCAGTTCTTC,TRBJ2-1,TRBV29-1,-,once
CASSGGTSENTDTQYF,TGCGCCAGCAGCGGAGGGACTAGCGAAAACACAGATACGCAGTATTTT,TRBJ2-3,TRBV5-1,TRBD2,-
CASRYTGTSALHF,TGCGCCAGCAGGTACACAGGGACTAGCGCCCTCCACTTT,TRBJ1-6,TRBV5-1,-,-
CAWSVLLENGYTF,TGTGCCTGGAGTGTATTATTGGAGAATGGCTACACCTTC,TRBJ1-2,TRBV30,-,-
CASSESNRENTIYF,TGCGCCAGCAGTGAGTCGAACAGGGAAAACACCATATATTTT,TRBJ1-3,TRBV10-1,-,-